Presented here are 7 T cell receptor beta chains from one specimen sequenced in a study of blood T cell repertoires in COVID-19. Only in-frame clones appear in the TCRdb table, and some are missing; sequencing was by immunoSEQ multiplex PCR. The sample contains approximately 210,000 clones, 80% to 90% of which appear only once. Sequencing was done on a sample of peripheral blood. These receptor sequences come from a man aged 18 to 35 with active or convalescent COVID-19.

The chain uses TRBV6-8 and TRBJ2-7; TRBD1 matches at 8 bases. Germline-derived CDR1 and CDR2 are MNHGY and SAAAGT. The CDR3 covers 15 residues. V gave up 7 bases and J gave up 3 bases; unmatched junction bases: 11. The CDR3 DNA reads as TGTGCCAGCACCGGTTCGGGACAGGTCAGCTACGAGCAGTACTTC. This gives the protein CASTGSGQVSYEQYF.

The chain recombines TRBV6-4 with TRBJ2-1, with 11 nucleotides matching TRBD2. The CDR3 totals 15 residues. CDR1 and CDR2 (germline): MRHNA, SNTAGT. V dropped 4 bases and J dropped 3; count of bases not matched to a gene: 2. The CDR3 region is CASSAGTSGYNEQFF. The DNA for the CDR3 is TGTGCCAGCAGTGCCGGGACTAGCGGCTACAATGAGCAGTTCTTC.

The chain recombines TRBV3-1 (or the pseudogene TRBV3-2) with TRBJ2-2; 9 bases map to TRBD2. This CDR3 has 15 amino acids. The trim removed 4 bases at V and 7 bases at J, leaving 7 bases unmatched. The germline V gene has CDR1 LGHDT and CDR2 YNNKEL (reference sequence). The CDR3: CASSPLAGVDGELFF. The DNA for the CDR3 is TGTGCCAGCAGCCCCTTAGCGGGAGTGGACGGGGAGCTGTTTTTT.

V usage is TRBV5-8 and J usage is TRBJ2-7; 7 bases map to TRBD1. Germline trimming cut 4 bases from V and 1 base from J; bases unmatched to any gene: 2. Germline CDR1 is SGHTS and CDR2 is YDEGEE. This CDR3 is built from 13 residues. CDR3 coding DNA: TGTGCCAGCAGCGTGACAGGGTCCTACGAGCAGTACTTC. It translates to CASSVTGSYEQYF.

The chain has TRBV6-2 or TRBV6-3 and TRBJ2-7; the D gene is possibly TRBD2 (6 bases). CDR3 length equals 14 residues. The V end was cut by 4 bases, the J end by 6 bases, with 16 bases between. The germline V gene encodes CDR1 MNHEY and CDR2 SVGEGT. CDR3 nucleotides: TGTGCCAGCAGTTTACCCCCGGCTAGCGTCGAGCAGTACTTC. Amino acids: CASSLPPASVEQYF.

This chain joins TRBV7-2 and TRBJ1-4; 8 bases are a match to TRBD1. The CDR3 consists of 15 residues. With 0 bases clipped from V and 6 bases from J, the junction kept 3 bases outside the gene matches. Per germline, CDR1 SGHTA and CDR2 FQGNSA. CDR3 sequence: CASSLAPGGYEKLFF. The CDR3 DNA reads as TGTGCCAGCAGCTTAGCACCAGGGGGCTATGAAAAACTGTTTTTT.

The chain combines TRBV7-3 with TRBJ2-3, with no clear D. The germline V gene encodes CDR1 SGHTA and CDR2 FQGTGA. The CDR3 is 15 residues long. V gave up 0 bases and J gave up 3 bases, with 10 bases separating them. The CDR3 sequence: CASSLTLGATDTQYF. Written as DNA, the CDR3 is TGTGCCAGCAGCTTAACTCTGGGCGCGACAGATACGCAGTATTTT.